A single sample gave rise to the 32 T cell receptor beta chains below, sequenced in a study of control samples from healthy donors and cancer patients. Libraries were prepared by immunoSEQ multiplex PCR; TCRdb keeps only in-frame clonotypes and omits some of them. Here the sample spans approximately 92,000 clones, 93% being singletons. The sequenced sample consisted of blood. These receptors all stem from a woman under 40 in good health.

The chain employs TRBV5-4 and TRBJ1-4; perhaps TRBD1 as D (5 bases). The V and J ends lost 2 bases and 0 bases respectively, with 8 bases between them. This CDR3 region has 15 residues. Germline loops: CDR1 SGHNT, CDR2 YYREEE (reference sequence). CDR3 loop: CASSFAGATNEKLFF. In DNA form, the CDR3 reads TGTGCCAGCAGCTTTGCGGGGGCAACTAATGAAAAACTGTTTTTT.

The V call is TRBV27, the J call TRBJ1-5; D is unresolved. The germline V gene has CDR1 MNHEY and CDR2 SMNVEV (reference sequence). This CDR3 is built from 13 residues. V was pared by 3 bases and J by 5 bases, with 8 bases between. The CDR3 loop reads CASSFGTYQPQHF. The CDR3 nucleotides are TGTGCCAGCAGTTTTGGTACCTATCAGCCCCAGCATTTT.

The chain recombines TRBV21-1 with TRBJ1-1; the table calls TRBD1, which could not be checked here. TRBV21-1 is a documented pseudogene. The CDR3 consists of 16 residues. Here the CDR3 DNA reads TGTGCCAGCAACGACACCTCGTGGCAGGGGAACACTGAAGCTTTCTTT. Translated: CASNDTSWQGNTEAFF.

Only one count was recorded for this clone. CDR3: CASSLSGGNSHGYTF. The CDR3 bases are TGTGCCAGCAGTTTATCAGGGGGCAACTCCCATGGCTACACCTTC. The chain links TRBV28 to TRBJ1-2, with 8 bases matching TRBD1. Germline V gene sequence: CDR1 MDHEN, CDR2 SYDVKM. V gave up 1 base and J gave up 6 bases; unmatched junction bases: 7. The CDR3 consists of 15 residues.

J is TRBJ1-2 and V is TRBV19; D possibly corresponds to TRBD1 (5 bases). V was pared by 1 base and J by 8 bases, with 11 bases between. Germline lookup yields CDR1 LNHDA and CDR2 SQIVND (reference sequence). The CDR3 contains 13 residues. The CDR3 spells CASSIGGDVGYTF. CDR3 DNA: TGTGCCAGTAGTATAGGAGGGGACGTCGGCTACACCTTC. Combining the CDR3 with reference TRBV19 and TRBJ1-2 gives the whole variable domain DGGITQSPKYLFRKEGQNVTLSCEQNLNHDAMYWYRQDPGQGLRLIYYSQIVNDFQKGDIAEGYSVSREKKESFPLTVTSAQKNPTAFYLCASSIGGDVGYTFGSGTRLTVV.

The chain recombines TRBV19 with TRBJ2-7; 10 bases match TRBD1. Germline loops: CDR1 LNHDA, CDR2 SQIVND (reference sequence). The CDR3 consists of 15 residues. V lost 4 bases, J lost 4 bases, and 7 bases stayed unmatched. CDR3 residues: CASSTRDRGGYEQYF. CDR3 DNA sequence: TGTGCCAGTAGTACCCGGGACAGGGGAGGATACGAGCAGTACTTC.

The CDR3 sequence: CASSVRHPNTDTQYF. The CDR3 region has the DNA TGTGCCAGTAGTGTTCGACACCCAAACACAGATACGCAGTATTTT. The V and J genes are TRBV19 and TRBJ2-3; D gene unclear. The CDR3 consists of 15 residues. V lost 5 bases, J lost 2 bases, and 14 bases lay in between. CDR1 and CDR2 (germline): LNHDA, SQIVND (reference sequence). The full variable domain, in which reference TRBV19 and TRBJ2-3 provide the parts outside the CDR3, is DGGITQSPKYLFRKEGQNVTLSCEQNLNHDAMYWYRQDPGQGLRLIYYSQIVNDFQKGDIAEGYSVSREKKESFPLTVTSAQKNPTAFYLCASSVRHPNTDTQYFGPGTRLTVL.

The J gene is TRBJ2-5, the V gene TRBV7-3; 8 nucleotides align to TRBD2. The CDR3 extends over 15 amino acids. Looked up from germline, CDR1 is SGHTA and CDR2 is FQGTGA. J was trimmed by 1 base and V by 3 bases; bases with no gene match: 4. CDR3 loop: CASSFLAGGQETQYF. The CDR3 DNA follows: TGTGCCAGCAGCTTCCTCGCGGGGGGCCAAGAGACCCAGTACTTC.

This clone has only one observation. This sequence joins TRBV2 and TRBJ2-7, with D unclear. V lost 4 bases, J lost 1 base, and 5 bases lay in between. Germline loops: CDR1 SNHLY, CDR2 FYNNEI. CDR3 length: 12 amino acids. The CDR3 region is CASSVQSYEQYF. In DNA, the CDR3 is TGTGCCAGCAGTGTACAGTCCTACGAGCAGTACTTC.

The chain uses TRBV9 and TRBJ2-3; possibly TRBD2 for D (6 bases). From germline, CDR1 is SGDLS and CDR2 YYNGEE. The germline V and J ends were trimmed by 0 bases and 6 bases, with 11 bases remaining between them. The length of the CDR3 is 14 residues. CDR3 region: CASSVERGGDTQYF. CDR3 DNA: TGTGCCAGCAGCGTAGAGCGTGGGGGGGATACGCAGTATTTT.

The V call is TRBV5-1, the J call TRBJ2-1; 7 bases are a match to TRBD2. The trim removed 1 base at V and 5 bases at J, leaving 9 bases unmatched. Germline V gene sequence: CDR1 SGHRS, CDR2 YFSETQ. This CDR3 contains 16 residues. This chain's CDR3 is CASSLIAGVANNEQFF. The DNA of the CDR3 is TGCGCCAGCAGCTTGATCGCGGGAGTGGCGAACAATGAGCAGTTCTTC.

The V call is TRBV12-5, the J call TRBJ1-5; D uncertain. V lost 4 bases and J 0 bases, leaving 13 bases between the germline ends. The CDR3 is made up of 16 amino acids. From germline, CDR1 is LGHNT and CDR2 FRNRAP. CDR3 loop: CASGSPLGLSNQPQHF. DNA for the CDR3: TGTGCTAGTGGTTCCCCCCTTGGGCTTAGCAATCAGCCCCAGCATTTT. Combining the CDR3 with reference TRBV12-5 and TRBJ1-5 gives the whole variable domain DARVTQTPRHKVTEMGQEVTMRCQPILGHNTVFWYRQTMMQGLELLAYFRNRAPLDDSGMPKDRFSAEMPDATLATLKIQPSEPRDSAVYFCASGSPLGLSNQPQHFGDGTRLSIL.

There are a few counts of this clone. CDR3 residues: CASSQDTGGGQPQHF. In nucleotides, the CDR3 is TGTGCCAGCAGCCAGGACACAGGGGGGGGTCAGCCCCAGCATTTT. J is TRBJ1-5 and V is TRBV3-1 (or the pseudogene TRBV3-2); 8 positions match TRBD1. V shed 3 bases and J 6 bases; nucleotides not matched to a gene: 7. Germline loops: CDR1 LGHDT, CDR2 YNNKEL (reference sequence). The CDR3 contains 15 residues.

This chain's CDR3 is CASSFAGNGYTF. The CDR3 nucleotides are TGTGCCAGCAGCTTTGCAGGGAATGGCTACACCTTC. J is TRBJ1-2 and V is TRBV7-9; possible D gene TRBD1, 5 bases. Trimming took off 3 bases at V and 6 bases at J, with 8 bases between the two ends. The CDR3 covers 12 residues. Germline V lookup: CDR1 SEHNR, CDR2 FQNEAQ (reference sequence).

This clone was picked up one time. The V call is TRBV6-1, the J call TRBJ2-3, with D possibly matching TRBD2 (7 bases). V lost 5 bases and J 1 base, leaving 16 bases between the germline ends. The germline V gene has CDR1 MNHNS and CDR2 SASEGT. This CDR3 spans 16 amino acids. The CDR3 here is CASSKGGAWGTDTQYF. The DNA of the CDR3 is TGTGCCAGCAGTAAAGGGGGGGCCTGGGGCACAGATACGCAGTATTTT.

The rearrangement links TRBV7-2 to TRBJ2-1; 15 nucleotides line up with TRBD2. Germline V gives CDR1 SGHTA, CDR2 FQGNSA. This CDR3 region has 16 residues. Unmatched junction bases numbered 7, after V lost 5 bases and J lost 8 bases. CDR3 sequence reads: CASSPRGTSGRHEQFF. In DNA, the CDR3 is TGTGCCAGCAGCCCCCGGGGGACTAGCGGGAGGCATGAGCAGTTCTTC.

V is TRBV4-2 and J is TRBJ1-6; D gene ambiguous. Germline V gene lookup returns CDR1 LGHNA and CDR2 YNFKEQ. Trimming cost V 0 bases and J 7 bases, with 7 bases left between them. This CDR3 region has 14 residues. This CDR3 is CASSQDGENSPLHF. The CDR3 DNA is TGTGCCAGCAGCCAAGACGGAGAGAATTCACCCCTCCACTTT.

This chain joins TRBV19 and TRBJ1-1; D may be TRBD1 (5 bases). The germline V gene encodes CDR1 LNHDA and CDR2 SQIVND (reference sequence). CDR3 length: 13 residues. With 5 bases removed from V and 4 bases from J, the gap between germline ends came to 11 bases. In DNA, the CDR3 is TGTGCCAGTAGTTCGCAGGGAATCACTGAAGCTTTCTTT. It encodes CASSSQGITEAFF.

The rearrangement uses TRBV3-1 (or the pseudogene TRBV3-2) and TRBJ2-7; 7 bases map to TRBD2. The J segment lost 0 bases and the V segment lost 5 bases, leaving 4 bases of the junction unmatched. CDR1 and CDR2 from the germline V gene are LGHDT and YNNKEL (reference sequence). The CDR3 spans 14 residues. In nucleotides, the CDR3 is TGTGCCAGCAGCGGGAGCGGGGTCTCCTACGAGCAGTACTTC. Translation gives CASSGSGVSYEQYF.

The chain links TRBV7-2 to TRBJ2-1, with 10 bases that match TRBD2. The CDR3 covers 16 residues. Germline V gene data show CDR1 as SGHTA and CDR2 as FQGNSA. V dropped 2 bases and J dropped 2; count of bases not matched to a gene: 3. In DNA, the CDR3 is TGTGCCAGCAGCTTATCAGCGGGGGGGGCCTACAATGAGCAGTTCTTC. Translating it yields CASSLSAGGAYNEQFF.

Concerning this clone itself: Different DNA sequences within this sample yield the same CDR3. This sequence joins TRBV2 and TRBJ2-6; TRBD1 is a possible D gene (5 bases). This CDR3 has 16 amino acids. Trimming took 3 bases from V and 0 from J, leaving 9 bases between them. Germline V gene lookup returns CDR1 SNHLY and CDR2 FYNNEI. CDR3 DNA sequence: TGTGCCAGCAGTGAGTCAGGGCGCTCTGGGGCCAACGTCCTGACTTTC. It translates to CASSESGRSGANVLTF.

This rearrangement joins TRBV6-6 to TRBJ2-7, with TRBD1 identical over 9 bases. The CDR3 consists of 14 residues. Germline-derived CDR1 and CDR2 are MNHNY and SVGAGI (reference sequence). The V gene end was trimmed by 6 bases and the J gene end by 5 bases; junction bases not matched to a gene: 8. Here the CDR3 DNA reads TGTGCCAGCAGAAATCCGACAGGGGGTGACGAGCAGTACTTC. This translates into CASRNPTGGDEQYF.

A few counts support this clone. The V gene is TRBV23-1, the J gene TRBJ1-1; 8 bases are a match to TRBD1. TRBV23-1 is treated as an ORF (open reading frame) with a function not yet certain. After removal of 6 bases from V and 1 base from J, the junction contained 16 bases not matched to a gene. The CDR3 has 18 residues. CDR3 protein: CASSLESRGRRKNTEAFF. CDR3 in DNA: TGCGCCAGCAGCCTAGAAAGCAGGGGGCGCCGGAAGAACACTGAAGCTTTCTTT.

The chain couples TRBV11-2 to TRBJ1-5, with no clear D. The ends were cut back, 1 base at V and 5 bases at J, with 12 bases in the middle. Germline V gene sequence: CDR1 SGHAT, CDR2 FQNNGV. This CDR3 spans 15 amino acids. The CDR3, as DNA: TGTGCCAGCAGCTTAGGTGAAGGGAGATATCAGCCCCAGCATTTT. Its translation is CASSLGEGRYQPQHF. Using reference TRBV11-2 and TRBJ1-5 for the parts outside the CDR3, the full variable domain is EAGVAQSPRYKIIEKRQSVAFWCNPISGHATLYWYQQILGQGPKLLIQFQNNGVVDDSQLPKDRFSAERLKGVDSTLKIQPAKLEDSAVYLCASSLGEGRYQPQHFGDGTRLSIL.

J is TRBJ1-4 and V is TRBV6-1; D unclear. This CDR3 contains 16 residues. Deletions cut 4 bases from V and 5 bases from J, with 17 bases between. From germline, CDR1 is MNHNS and CDR2 SASEGT. The CDR3 loop is CASSARTLLLNEKLFF. CDR3 coding DNA: TGTGCCAGCAGTGCGAGGACTCTTCTACTAAATGAAAAACTGTTTTTT.

The J gene is TRBJ2-2, the V gene TRBV7-9; D unclear. V was shortened by 4 bases and J by 0 bases, with 9 bases between the two germline ends. Germline V gene lookup returns CDR1 SEHNR and CDR2 FQNEAQ (reference sequence). There are 15 residues in the CDR3. The CDR3 is CASSSSDSNTGELFF. The CDR3, as DNA: TGTGCCAGCAGCTCCTCGGATTCGAACACCGGGGAGCTGTTTTTT.

The J gene is TRBJ2-1, the V gene TRBV11-3; 14 bases match TRBD2. Germline CDR1 and CDR2: SGHNT and YENEEA. Unmatched junction bases numbered 8, after V lost 1 base and J lost 0 bases. CDR3 length: 20 amino acids. CDR3 in amino acids: CASSLAGTSGSLGSYNEQFF. The CDR3 DNA reads TGTGCCAGCAGCTTAGCGGGGACTAGCGGGAGTTTGGGCTCCTACAATGAGCAGTTCTTC.

The DNA for the CDR3 is TGCGCCAGCAGTCAATGTCCCAGGGTAAAGTCGAACACTGAAGCTTTCTTT. This translates into CASSQCPRVKSNTEAFF. The chain combines TRBV23-1 with TRBJ1-1, with D possibly TRBD1 on 5 matching bases. TRBV23-1 falls under the ORF class, with uncertain function. Deletions cut 1 base from V and 1 base from J, with 16 bases between. The CDR3 consists of 17 residues.

The chain uses TRBV2 and TRBJ2-5; 10 bases are shared with TRBD1. Germline V gene lookup returns CDR1 SNHLY and CDR2 FYNNEI. Losses at the gene ends were 6 bases for V and 1 base for J; bases not matched to a gene: 2. There are 14 residues in the CDR3. CDR3 nucleotide sequence: TGTGCCAGCAGAGGACAGGGGGTCCAAGAGACCCAGTACTTC. Translated: CASRGQGVQETQYF.

This chain links TRBV5-1 with TRBJ1-6, with D tentatively TRBD1 (6 bases). Trimming took off 0 bases at V and 9 bases at J, with 22 bases between the two ends. The CDR3 is made up of 18 amino acids. Germline CDR1 is SGHRS and CDR2 is YFSETQ. CDR3: CASSLGPTGAGFGSPLHF. DNA for the CDR3: TGCGCCAGCAGCTTGGGCCCAACGGGGGCCGGATTTGGTTCACCCCTCCACTTT.

The V gene is TRBV6-5, the J gene TRBJ2-3; D is unresolved. CDR3 length equals 15 residues. Deletions cut 8 bases from V and 1 base from J, with 16 bases between. Germline lookup yields CDR1 MNHEY and CDR2 SVGAGI. CDR3 DNA: TGTGCCAGCTGTCTAAGGCGAGGCGGCACAGATACGCAGTATTTT. The encoded protein is CASCLRRGGTDTQYF.

The chain has TRBV5-1 and TRBJ1-1; no reliable D call. The CDR3 loop spans 13 amino acids. The V gene's germline CDR1 is SGHRS and CDR2 YFSETQ. The V end lost 4 bases, the J end lost 4 bases, and 11 bases lay between the germline ends. CDR3 DNA sequence: TGCGCCAGCAGCCCCACGGTCGGCACTGAAGCTTTCTTT. It codes for CASSPTVGTEAFF.